Presented here are 16 T cell receptor beta chains from one specimen sequenced in a study of graft-versus-host responses after intestinal transplantation. Repertoires were generated with immunoSEQ multiplex PCR, while TCRdb's copy carries only in-frame clones and drops some. The table includes 40,000 or so clones, 85% to 95% detected once. The source material was PBMCs, sampled roughly 110 weeks after intestinal transplantation. These receptor sequences come from a human patient who received an intestinal transplant, so some T cells may come from the graft donor.

V gene TRBV13 combines with J gene TRBJ2-5, with D unclear. CDR3 length equals 11 residues. CDR1 and CDR2 (germline): PRHDT, FYEKMQ (reference sequence). V was cut by 3 bases and J by 4 bases, with 3 bases left in between. CDR3 in amino acids: CASSLRETQYF. The CDR3, as DNA: TGTGCCAGCAGCTTGAGAGAGACCCAGTACTTC.

The chain employs TRBV5-1 and TRBJ2-7, with 8 bases aligning to TRBD1. Looked up from germline, CDR1 is SGHRS and CDR2 is YFSETQ. The J segment lost 4 bases and the V segment lost 4 bases, leaving 10 bases of the junction unmatched. The CDR3 is made up of 15 amino acids. The CDR3 reads CASSPTRTGYYEQYF. DNA of the CDR3: TGCGCCAGCAGCCCGACTCGGACAGGGTATTACGAGCAGTACTTC.

The chain uses TRBV30 and TRBJ2-2; tentative D call: TRBD2 (5 bases). CDR3 length: 11 amino acids. V lost 8 bases and J 7 bases, leaving 11 bases between the germline ends. Germline assignment: CDR1 GTSNPN and CDR2 SVGIG (reference sequence). In nucleotides, the CDR3 is TGTGCCCGAGGGCGGTACGGGGAGCTGTTTTTT. This gives the protein CARGRYGELFF.

The CDR3 region is CASSRDRVAGELFF. CDR3 nucleotides: TGTGCCAGCTCACGTGACAGGGTCGCCGGGGAGCTGTTTTTT. The chain carries TRBV18 and TRBJ2-2; 7 bases fit TRBD1. This CDR3 comprises 14 residues. CDR1 is KGHSH, CDR2 LQKENI, per germline. The junction had 5 bases not matched to a gene; V was cut back by 4 bases and J by 6 bases.

This clone showed up just a few times. The chain carries TRBV2 and TRBJ2-1; 9 positions match TRBD2. The CDR3 is 16 amino acids. Trimming at V came to 4 bases and at J to 2 bases, leaving 6 bases not matched to a gene. From germline, CDR1 is SNHLY and CDR2 FYNNEI. CDR3 amino acids: CASSGSGGRAYNEQFF. The CDR3 region has the DNA TGTGCCAGCAGTGGGTCGGGCGGGAGGGCCTACAATGAGCAGTTCTTC.

J is TRBJ1-1 and V is TRBV7-7; D is uncertain. CDR1 and CDR2 from the germline V gene are SSHAT and FNYEAQ (reference sequence). Trimming shortened V by 1 base and J by 8 bases, and 11 bases separated the two germline ends. CDR3 length equals 13 residues. The CDR3 spells CASSLEVGREAFF. The CDR3 nucleotides read TGTGCCAGCAGCTTAGAGGTGGGCAGAGAAGCTTTCTTT.

The chain uses TRBV2 and TRBJ1-5, with unresolved D. Germline CDR1 reads SNHLY; CDR2 reads FYNNEI. V shed 7 bases and J shed 2 bases, with 18 bases lying between them. The CDR3 sequence is 16 residues long. CDR3 protein: CASNDRADRGNQPQHF. CDR3 DNA: TGTGCCAGCAACGATAGGGCAGATCGGGGCAATCAGCCCCAGCATTTT.

CDR3 bases: TGTGCCAGCAGCCCAGCCGAAGAGACGGTCCCCCACGAGCAGTACTTC. Its translation is CASSPAEETVPHEQYF. The chain recombines TRBV13 with TRBJ2-7, with D unresolved. V lost 5 bases to trimming and J lost 5 bases, with 22 bases between them. Germline values: CDR1 PRHDT, CDR2 FYEKMQ (reference sequence). There are 16 residues in the CDR3.

The chain recombines TRBV10-2 with TRBJ1-2; perhaps TRBD1 as D (6 bases). Per germline, CDR1 WSHSY and CDR2 SAAADI. This CDR3 spans 15 amino acids. With 2 bases removed from V and 5 bases from J, the gap between germline ends came to 15 bases. In DNA, the CDR3 is TGCGCCAGCAGTGAGGAGTACAGGGTTTTTTATGGCTACACCTTC. It yields the protein CASSEEYRVFYGYTF.

This clone has only one observation. J is TRBJ2-2 and V is TRBV11-2; 7 positions match TRBD1. The CDR3 length is 15 residues. Germline V lookup: CDR1 SGHAT, CDR2 FQNNGV. The junction had 10 bases not matched to a gene; V was cut back by 5 bases and J by 7 bases. The CDR3 bases are TGTGCCAGCAGCCCCATTCTGACAGGGTTCGGGGAGCTGTTTTTT. Translation gives CASSPILTGFGELFF. The full variable domain, in which reference TRBV11-2 and TRBJ2-2 provide the parts outside the CDR3, is EAGVAQSPRYKIIEKRQSVAFWCNPISGHATLYWYQQILGQGPKLLIQFQNNGVVDDSQLPKDRFSAERLKGVDSTLKIQPAKLEDSAVYLCASSPILTGFGELFFGEGSRLTVL.

This sequence joins TRBV9 and TRBJ2-3; 10 nucleotides line up with TRBD2. Germline loops: CDR1 SGDLS, CDR2 YYNGEE. J lost 3 bases, V lost 0 bases, and 4 bases had no gene match. The CDR3 spans 16 residues. The CDR3 bases are TGTGCCAGCAGCGTAGTCAGCGGGGGGGTTACAGATACGCAGTATTTT. It specifies CASSVVSGGVTDTQYF. Full variable domain (rest looked up from reference TRBV9 and TRBJ2-3): DSGVTQTPKHLITATGQRVTLRCSPRSGDLSVYWYQQSLDQGLQFLIQYYNGEERAKGNILERFSAQQFPDLHSELNLSSLELGDSALYFCASSVVSGGVTDTQYFGPGTRLTVL.

V usage is TRBV7-9 and J usage is TRBJ1-4, with D tentatively TRBD1 (6 bases). Germline-derived CDR1 and CDR2 are SEHNR and FQNEAQ (reference sequence). Deletions cut 3 bases from V and 7 bases from J, with 15 bases between. The CDR3 sequence is 15 residues long. The CDR3 nucleotides are TGTGCCAGCAGCTTTCAAATGGGGGCTGGTGAAAAACTGTTTTTT. It encodes CASSFQMGAGEKLFF. Supplemented by reference TRBV7-9 and TRBJ1-4, the full variable domain reads DTGVSQNPRHKITKRGQNVTFRCDPISEHNRLYWYRQTLGQGPEFLTYFQNEAQLEKSRLLSDRFSAERPKGSFSTLEIQRTEQGDSAMYLCASSFQMGAGEKLFFGSGTQLSVL.

This clone has a single count. This chain links TRBV27 with TRBJ1-6; perhaps TRBD1 as D (6 bases). The germline CDR1 and CDR2 sequences are MNHEY and SMNVEV (reference sequence). The CDR3 extends over 15 amino acids. Trimming pared 2 bases from V and 9 bases from J, leaving 14 bases between. This CDR3 reads CASSLGGGTVSPLHF. CDR3 nucleotide sequence: TGTGCCAGCAGTTTAGGAGGGGGAACGGTTTCACCCCTCCACTTT.

The chain has TRBV5-1 and TRBJ2-1, with 10 bases aligning to TRBD2. V lost 2 bases to trimming and J lost 6 bases; unmatched junction nucleotides: 2. The length of the CDR3 is 14 residues. Germline V gene lookup returns CDR1 SGHRS and CDR2 YFSETQ. The CDR3 sequence: CASSFSGRANEQFF. The CDR3 nucleotides read TGCGCCAGCAGCTTCAGCGGGAGGGCCAATGAGCAGTTCTTC.

This clone was detected only once. This chain links TRBV9 with TRBJ2-1; D tentatively reads TRBD1 or TRBD2 (6 bases each). The V and J ends lost 0 bases and 4 bases respectively, with 14 bases between them. The germline V gene encodes CDR1 SGDLS and CDR2 YYNGEE. This CDR3 is 16 amino acids long. CDR3 nucleotide sequence: TGTGCCAGCAGCGTAGGGAAGACAGGACTATACAATGAGCAGTTCTTC. It specifies CASSVGKTGLYNEQFF. The entire variable domain, with the rest obtained from reference TRBV9 and TRBJ2-1, is as follows: DSGVTQTPKHLITATGQRVTLRCSPRSGDLSVYWYQQSLDQGLQFLIQYYNGEERAKGNILERFSAQQFPDLHSELNLSSLELGDSALYFCASSVGKTGLYNEQFFGPGTRLTVL.

The chain has TRBV19 and TRBJ1-2; D not resolved. V lost 5 bases to trimming and J lost 1 base, with 8 bases between them. Germline V gene sequence: CDR1 LNHDA, CDR2 SQIVND (reference sequence). This CDR3 region has 13 residues. This CDR3 is CASSFGINYGYTF. The CDR3 bases are TGTGCCAGTAGTTTCGGTATTAACTATGGCTACACCTTC. Looking up the rest from reference TRBV19 and TRBJ1-2 gives the full variable domain: DGGITQSPKYLFRKEGQNVTLSCEQNLNHDAMYWYRQDPGQGLRLIYYSQIVNDFQKGDIAEGYSVSREKKESFPLTVTSAQKNPTAFYLCASSFGINYGYTFGSGTRLTVV.